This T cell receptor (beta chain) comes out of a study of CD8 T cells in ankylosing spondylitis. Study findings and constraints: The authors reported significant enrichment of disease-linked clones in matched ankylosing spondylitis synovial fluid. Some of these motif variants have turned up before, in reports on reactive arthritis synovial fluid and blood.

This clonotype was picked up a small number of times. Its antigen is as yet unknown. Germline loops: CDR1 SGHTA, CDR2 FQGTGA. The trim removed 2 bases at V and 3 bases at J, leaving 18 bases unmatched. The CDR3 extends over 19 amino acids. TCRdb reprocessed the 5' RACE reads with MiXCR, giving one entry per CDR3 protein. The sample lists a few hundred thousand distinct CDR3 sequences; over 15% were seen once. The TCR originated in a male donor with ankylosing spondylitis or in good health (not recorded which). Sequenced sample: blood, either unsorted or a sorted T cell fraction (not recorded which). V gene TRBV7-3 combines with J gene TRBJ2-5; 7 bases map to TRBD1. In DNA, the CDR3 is TGTGCCAGCAGCTTAGGCGGCAGGGGGTCAATTTACCCTAAAGAGACCCAGTACTTC. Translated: CASSLGGRGSIYPKETQYF. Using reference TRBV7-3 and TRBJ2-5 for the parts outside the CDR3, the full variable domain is GAGVSQTPSNKVTEKGKYVELRCDPISGHTALYWYRQSLGQGPEFLIYFQGTGAADDSGLPNDRFFAVRPEGSVSTLKIQRTERGDSAVYLCASSLGGRGSIYPKETQYFGPGTRLLVL.